This TCR beta chain was observed in a study of cytomegalovirus exposure and HLA in healthy donors (TCRdb year 2017). About the investigation overall: In an earlier analysis of roughly 500 of the donors, 276 Gb of sequence data and some 120 million unique TCR beta sequences from 150 million to 200 million T cells were reported. The study used immunosequencing to profile the T cell repertoires of around 600 subjects and linked those repertoires to cytomegalovirus serostatus. About 310 gigabases of sequencing data and approximately 80 million unique TCR sequences were included in an early release covering several hundred HLA-typed donors. A later genetic analysis used genome-wide SNP genotypes for about 55% of the 666 donors, treating that subset as a discovery cohort. Of the roughly 400 genotyped donors, roughly 76% were placed in the genetic ancestry cluster associated with self-reported Caucasian donors. On average, over 200,000 unique TCR beta nucleotide sequences were sequenced per donor among fewer than 500 genotyped donors of the cohort, with roughly 18% of those sequences being non-productive. A later analysis re-examined previously published TCR beta repertoires from 500 to 700 donors and added high-resolution HLA genotyping to investigate patterns of TCR occurrence. Typing coverage differed by locus: A, B, C, DRB1 and DQB1 were typed in roughly 620-630 donors, DQA1 in about 500, DPA1 in 600 to 610, and DPB1 in roughly 470. In addition to the first cohort of roughly 670 subjects, a separate validation cohort of about 120 different subjects was used. An earlier analysis of 587 of the donors used high-throughput TCR beta sequencing to judge whether each TCR beta V gene segment behaved as functional or pseudogenic. The study aimed to test whether cataloging public T cell receptors could reveal signatures of past pathogen exposure. Rather than drawing on any new phenotypic data, the later analysis identified candidate immune exposures from TCR beta sequences and the way those sequences occurred across donors. Every repertoire in the discovery cohort had been generated on one and the same sequencing platform. To predict cytomegalovirus infection status, the study brought together high-throughput TCR immunosequencing, statistical association of individual TCRs with disease status, and machine learning. A few DR-DQ haplotypes were handled as single units for association and clustering because linkage in the cohort was strong. Donor age, sex, ethnicity and CMV serostatus were collected together with the repertoire data. HLA typing included class I and class II loci at four-digit resolution. What the research found in general, with its limitations: According to a later analysis, parvovirus B19, influenza, CMV and Epstein-Barr virus appeared linked to several top co-occurrence clusters. Correlated functional status among segregating V segments might be attributable to linkage disequilibrium, but an unknown experimental factor could not be ruled out. Compared with the approximately 710-donor mean, donors in an Asian-associated ancestry cluster had fewer N-insertions in productive TCRs, according to a later genetic analysis. Assigning TCR associations to individual alleles was difficult when HLA alleles, especially DR and DQ, strongly co-occurred. Broadly in line with IMGT annotations, most TCR beta V segments showed up in productive rearrangements about 90% or about 30% of the time in an earlier analysis of around 600 of the donors. A cluster of highly shared sequence variants was judged likely to be a technical artifact of the sequencing pipeline. The authors suggested that the approach could potentially be generalized to other disease states and immunological phenotypes. In a later genetic analysis, a missense DCLRE1C variant was associated with V-gene and J-gene trimming of TCR beta chains, and the association was replicated in an independent cohort. In a later analysis, the rate of TCR association differed among HLA loci, with DRB1 alleles having the most associated TCRs and HLA-C alleles having the fewest. For the cohort, immune exposure information was limited to CMV serostatus. Cytomegalovirus status was reported to be diagnosed by the classifier with high specificity and sensitivity in both the original and validation cohorts. In the study, roughly 160 TCR beta chains were listed as associated with cytomegalovirus. Some IMGT-functional V segments, including TRBV6-2 and TRBV6-3, could not be told apart with the 87-base-pair reads, so those segments were excluded. Three of the identified cytomegalovirus-associated TCR beta chains were confirmed in vitro to be specific for cytomegalovirus antigens. Specific HLA alleles were associated with more than 15,000 TCR beta sequences at a false discovery rate of 0.05 in a later analysis. In a later analysis, HLA-associated TCR beta chains were found to be more clonally expanded and to have lower generation probabilities than equally common non-associated chains. In this cohort, only TCR beta chains were sequenced, and detectable features were limited by the absence of alpha or paired-chain data. Most TCR sequences were observed very rarely across donors, whereas some public TCRs were present in many individuals. Most CMV-associated TCR beta chains appeared to be HLA-restricted in a later analysis, and the HLA associations seemed to be driven largely by CMV exposure. The presence/absence analyses assumed that sequencing depth was roughly uniform across donors, and that assumption may not be true. About 15 rarely observed V segments, including chromosome 9 orphons, were excluded from the earlier analysis of some 590 of the donors because counts were too low. A further reported finding was that TCR beta sequences accurately predicted the HLA-A and HLA-B alleles for most subjects in the first cohort. HLA typing was unavailable for some donors at each locus, so association tests used only the typed subset.

The library was generated by the immunoSEQ multiplex PCR assay. The multiplex PCR relied on a mix of 60 forward primers for TCR Vbeta segments and 13 reverse primers for TCR Jbeta segments. The CDR3 region of rearranged TCR beta genes was amplified from genomic DNA by a multiplex PCR assay. The amplified TCR beta libraries were sequenced on the Illumina HiSeq System as 87-base-pair reads. As for the original processing: A later analysis counted about 76 million unique TCR beta chains across the roughly 700 repertoires, and 10 million to 12 million of these chains were shared by at least two donors. Raw reads were error-corrected and collapsed into unique sequences by a nearest-neighbor algorithm in which closely related sequences were merged to remove PCR and sequencing errors. V, D and J gene segments were assigned by aligning CDR3 sequences to IMGT reference sequences. For a sequence to be retained, a match of at least six nucleotides to both a V gene segment and a J gene segment was required. Rearrangements were called productive when the CDR3 lacked stop codons and stayed in frame with V and J; all others were non-productive. CDR3 was defined by IMGT convention, running from the second conserved V-encoded cysteine to the conserved J-encoded phenylalanine. In an earlier analysis of roughly 580 of the donors, sequences lacking an unambiguous match to a single V gene segment were excluded. An earlier analysis of fewer than 750 of the donors called V segments functional above 56.7% productive rearrangements and segregating when the between-donor standard deviation exceeded 5%. A statistical classification framework was developed to diagnose cytomegalovirus status using the catalog of TCR beta chain sequences. A later analysis assigned V and J genes by comparing TCR nucleotide sequences with IMGT/GENE-DB human TR gene sequences. In a later analysis, CDR3 sequences and most-parsimonious VDJ recombination scenarios were assigned using the TCRdist pipeline. In a later analysis, each TCR beta chain was defined by its CDR3 amino acid sequence together with its V-gene family, and reads lacking a unique V-gene family were excluded. To address suspected cross-contamination and a sequencing artifact, a later analysis removed 450 to 700 highly shared, low-generation-probability nucleotide sequences. In a later analysis, a clonal expansion index was calculated for each public chain from normalized within-repertoire ranks of inferred template counts. In a later analysis, generation probabilities were computed using a VDJ recombination model fitted to out-of-frame rearrangements, and the results were checked against IGoR. A later analysis scored TCR-TCR, TCR-HLA and TCR-CMV co-occurrence with hypergeometric tests, applying a repertoire-size bias correction to TCR pairs. In a later analysis, false discovery rates were estimated by permuting HLA or CMV assignments 20 times. A later analysis grouped co-occurring TCRs with DBSCAN, adding TCRdist sequence similarity when clustering within HLA-allele-positive subsets. For co-occurrence clustering, repertoires with fewer than 30,000 or more than 120,000 public chains were excluded, along with 4 to 6 repertoires with anomalous nucleotide sharing. The table was pulled from immuneACCESS by TCRdb, which kept in-frame rearrangements only. Such tables lose some clones; where checked, under half of the loss comes from unresolved V genes, and the rest has no known cause. That table gives V, J and clone size, and the DNA gave D and trimming. Here the sample has some 130,000 clones; around 79% occur a single time. The ten largest clones add up to around 7% of the sample.

In regard to this clone: The specificity of this receptor is unknown. Within one base of it there is no much larger clone, and no base qualities were kept.

The cohort was made up of approximately 700 healthy bone marrow donors. At the time of sampling, every cohort member was nominally healthy, though immune exposures that went unrecorded were likely present. The donor tested CMV seropositive, placing the donor among the roughly 300 seropositive members of the cohort. A peripheral blood sample was provided by each donor, and peripheral blood mononuclear cells were used for TCR beta sequencing. The Qiagen DNeasy Blood Extraction Kit was used to extract genomic DNA from the blood cell samples. CDR1 and CDR2 are read off the germline V gene as SQVTM and ANQGSEA. V is shortened by 3 bases, J by 8 bases, and the region joining them spans 11 bases. The CDR3 starts with the cysteine, ends with the phenylalanine, and has 12 residues. Only the CDR3 part of the read is kept: 36 bases, read in frame from the first base.

The receptor comes from a man in his forties or fifties in good health and CMV-seropositive. Sequencing was performed on PBMCs. This chain is built from TRBV29-1 and TRBJ2-1, and TRBD2 may be the D gene, going by 5 matching bases. In nucleotide form, the sequence is TGCAGCGTTGAGGACGGGAAAGATGAGCAGTTCTTC. Its protein product is CSVEDGKDEQFF.